The subject of this entry is one TCR beta chain. Seattle patient enrollment occurred during active infection, with longitudinal follow-up thereafter. These data belong to a study of blood T cell repertoires in COVID-19. Study in general: In each case, the material was cDNA or gDNA derived from T cells, B-cell-depleted T cells, or PBMCs.

Looked up from germline, CDR1 is SNHLY and CDR2 is FYNNEI. This CDR3 contains 14 residues. J was trimmed by 4 bases and V by 8 bases; bases with no gene match: 6. In the authors' workflow: Counts of nucleated cells, estimated from reference gene primer amplification, were obtained. Assay: immunoSEQ multiplex PCR; the TCRdb copy retains only in-frame clones and omits some. V, J and clone size are taken as reported in that table, and D and trimming were inferred from the DNA itself. Of some 130,000 clones in the sample, more than 75% were seen once. The specimen was peripheral blood. The chain links TRBV2 to TRBJ1-5, with 9 positions matching TRBD1. This TCR was recovered from a woman in her 70s with COVID-19, enrolled during active disease. The chain's CDR3 is CASRGQGLNQPQHF. CDR3 sequence (DNA): TGTGCCAGCCGCGGACAGGGGTTAAATCAGCCCCAGCATTTT.